Listed below are T cell receptor beta chains from one sample, sequenced in a study of CD8 T cells in ankylosing spondylitis. TCRdb fed the 5' RACE reads into MiXCR, producing one record per CDR3 protein. The sample lists 150,000 to 200,000 distinct CDR3 sequences; roughly 18% were seen once. Sequenced: blood, either unsorted or a sorted T cell fraction (not recorded which). The receptor source for this set is a male donor aged 10 to 35 with ankylosing spondylitis or in good health (not recorded which). Each CDR3 is given with its conserved first and last residue. D genes are given only for firm matches. Rows give clone size only sometimes, using once, few, many, or a class for an expanded clone.

D,J,size,V,CDR3,DNA
NA,TRBJ2-5,many,TRBV7-9,CASSPPGPGETQYF,TGTGCCAGCAGCCCCCCGGGTCCTGGAGAGACCCAGTACTTC
NA,TRBJ2-3,once,TRBV20-1,CSASRRAGADTQYF,TGCAGTGCTAGCAGGAGGGCCGGAGCAGATACGCAGTATTTT
NA,TRBJ1-2,many,TRBV20-1,CSARLQGYGYTF,TGCAGTGCTAGACTGCAGGGCTATGGCTACACCTTC
NA,TRBJ1-1,many,TRBV5-6,CASSVRGGPPNTEAFF,TGTGCCAGCAGCGTGAGGGGTGGGCCGCCGAACACTGAAGCTTTCTTT
NA,TRBJ2-5,NA,TRBV20-1,CSAPGSFGETQYF,TGCAGTGCTCCCGGGAGTTTTGGGGAGACCCAGTACTTC
NA,TRBJ2-2,many,TRBV20-1,CSARTTNTGELFF,TGCAGTGCTAGAACTACGAACACCGGGGAGCTGTTTTTT
TRBD2,TRBJ2-7,many,TRBV7-2,CASSLWTSGAYEQYF,TGTGCCAGCAGCTTGTGGACTAGCGGTGCCTACGAGCAGTACTTC
NA,TRBJ2-1,many,TRBV20-1,CSARDSVSSYNEQFF,TGCAGTGCTAGAGATAGCGTTAGCTCCTACAATGAGCAGTTCTTC
NA,TRBJ1-1,many,TRBV25-1,CASNGGPSNTEAFF,TGTGCCAGCAATGGGGGCCCCTCGAACACTGAAGCTTTCTTT
NA,TRBJ1-2,NA,TRBV27,CASSSDKYYGYTF,TGTGCCAGCAGTTCGGACAAGTACTATGGCTACACCTTC
NA,TRBJ2-4,many,TRBV2,CASSGEVTERGIQYF,TGTGCCAGCAGTGGTGAGGTGACCGAACGGGGCATTCAGTACTTC
TRBD2,TRBJ2-5,many,TRBV5-4,CASSPRTSGEKETQYF,TGTGCCAGCAGCCCCCGGACTAGCGGAGAAAAAGAGACCCAGTACTTC
NA,TRBJ2-3,many,TRBV3-1,CASSRDTHTQYF,TGTGCCAGCAGTCGGGACACCCATACGCAGTATTTT
TRBD2,TRBJ2-3,many,TRBV7-6,CASSHPGVAGQGDTDTQYF,TGTGCCAGCAGCCACCCCGGGGTAGCGGGCCAAGGAGACACAGATACGCAGTATTTT
TRBD2,TRBJ2-3,many,TRBV6-1,CASSEGLAGGDTQYF,TGTGCCAGCAGTGAAGGGCTAGCGGGAGGAGATACGCAGTATTTT
NA,TRBJ1-5,many,TRBV28,CASSVGLRILVQPQHF,TGTGCCAGCAGCGTGGGGCTACGCATTTTAGTTCAGCCCCAGCATTTT
NA,TRBJ2-3,few,TRBV4-3,CASSRYRDGSGTQYF,TGCGCCAGCAGCCGGTACAGGGATGGGTCGGGTACGCAGTATTTT
NA,TRBJ2-3,many,TRBV18,CASSRLAKSTDTQYF,TGTGCCAGCTCACGGCTAGCGAAGAGCACAGATACGCAGTATTTT
NA,TRBJ2-7,many,TRBV7-9,CASSLRDGHPDYEQYF,TGTGCCAGCAGCCTCCGGGACGGACATCCAGACTACGAGCAGTACTTC
NA,TRBJ2-7,many,TRBV5-1,CASSLAGNSYEQYF,TGCGCCAGCAGCTTGGCCGGGAATTCCTACGAGCAGTACTTC
TRBD2,TRBJ2-2,many,TRBV7-8,CATSALAGDVGELFF,TGTGCCACGAGCGCCCTAGCGGGAGATGTCGGGGAGCTGTTTTTT
NA,TRBJ2-1,many,TRBV5-1,CASSIPGVSYNEQFF,TGCGCCAGCAGCATTCCGGGAGTGTCCTACAATGAGCAGTTCTTC
NA,TRBJ1-5,many,TRBV28,CASSPVAAPQHF,TGTGCCAGCAGTCCCGTAGCTGCGCCCCAGCATTTT
NA,TRBJ1-4,many,TRBV6-5,CASSSAVHSGKLFF,TGTGCCAGCAGCTCGGCGGTACACTCGGGAAAACTGTTTTTT
NA,TRBJ2-7,few,TRBV12-3/TRBV12-4,CASGQFYEQYF,TGTGCCAGCGGACAGTTCTACGAGCAGTACTTC
TRBD2,TRBJ2-7,NA,TRBV27,CASSFSSGSSYEQYF,TGTGCCAGCAGTTTCTCTAGCGGGAGCTCCTACGAGCAGTACTTC
NA,TRBJ2-7,many,TRBV12-3/TRBV12-4,CASSQGRAYEQYF,TGTGCCAGCAGCCAGGGAAGGGCCTACGAGCAGTACTTC
NA,TRBJ2-6,many,TRBV12-3/TRBV12-4,CASSSPLVGANVLTF,TGTGCCAGCAGTTCCCCCCTCGTTGGGGCCAACGTCCTGACTTTC
NA,TRBJ2-1,NA,TRBV27,CASTIAGDNEQFF,TGTGCCAGCACCATCGCCGGGGATAATGAGCAGTTCTTC
NA,TRBJ1-5,NA,TRBV27,CASSLSRQARPQHF,TGTGCCAGCAGTTTATCCCGACAGGCGCGGCCCCAGCATTTT
TRBD1,TRBJ2-5,NA,TRBV27,CASSLIGTEQETQYF,TGTGCCAGCAGTTTGATAGGGACAGAGCAAGAGACCCAGTACTTC
NA,TRBJ1-2,once,TRBV29-1,CSVGTEYGYTF,TGCAGCGTTGGGACAGAGTATGGCTACACCTTC
TRBD2,TRBJ2-1,NA,TRBV7-6,CASSPSGAYNEQFF,TGTGCCAGCAGCCCAAGCGGGGCCTACAATGAGCAGTTCTTC
NA,TRBJ2-1,few,TRBV7-8,CASNLKGEQFF,TGTGCCAGCAACCTCAAAGGGGAGCAGTTCTTC
NA,TRBJ2-5,many,TRBV25-1,CASSEDLGGTETQYF,TGTGCCAGCAGTGAAGATCTTGGGGGGACGGAGACCCAGTACTTC
TRBD1,TRBJ2-2,many,TRBV12-3/TRBV12-4,CASSPYRGTGELFF,TGTGCCAGCAGCCCCTACAGGGGGACCGGGGAGCTGTTTTTT
NA,TRBJ1-6,NA,TRBV7-2,CASSLASLTPLHF,TGTGCCAGCAGCTTAGCGTCCCTAACACCCCTCCACTTT
TRBD1,TRBJ2-1,many,TRBV12-3/TRBV12-4,CASSKTGGIGTEQFF,TGTGCCAGCAGCAAGACAGGGGGCATCGGGACTGAGCAGTTCTTC
TRBD1,TRBJ2-2,NA,TRBV7-9,CASSLQTRGRPNTGELFF,TGTGCCAGCAGCCTTCAAACCAGGGGGCGCCCGAACACCGGGGAGCTGTTTTTT
TRBD2,TRBJ2-1,once,TRBV7-6,CASSPREGLYNEQFF,TGTGCCAGCAGCCCACGGGAGGGTCTCTACAATGAGCAGTTCTTC
NA,TRBJ1-1,many,TRBV5-1,CASSFEGTLRTEAFF,TGCGCCAGCAGCTTCGAGGGGACCTTGCGGACTGAAGCTTTCTTT